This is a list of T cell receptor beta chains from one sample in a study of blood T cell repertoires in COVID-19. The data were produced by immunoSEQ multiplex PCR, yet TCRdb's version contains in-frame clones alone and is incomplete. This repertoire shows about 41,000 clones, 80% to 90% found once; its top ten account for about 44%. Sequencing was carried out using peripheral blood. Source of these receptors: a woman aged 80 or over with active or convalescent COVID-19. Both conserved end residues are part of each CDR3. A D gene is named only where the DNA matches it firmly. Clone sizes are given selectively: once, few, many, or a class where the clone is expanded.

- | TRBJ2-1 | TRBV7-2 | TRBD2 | TGTGCCAGCAGCTTTCCCAGGGTCCAACTAGCGGGCCTGTACAATGAGCAGTTCTTC | CASSFPRVQLAGLYNEQFF
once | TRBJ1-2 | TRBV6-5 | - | TGTGCCAGCAGCTCCCCGGGTGGTGGCTACACCTTC | CASSSPGGGYTF
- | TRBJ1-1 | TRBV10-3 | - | TGTGCCGCCACAGGGAGTTCAGGGAACACTGAAGCTTTCTTT | CAATGSSGNTEAFF
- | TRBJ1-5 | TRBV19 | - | TGTGCCAGTAGTACCCAGACAATTTCCCTCCGTCAGCCCCAGCATTTT | CASSTQTISLRQPQHF
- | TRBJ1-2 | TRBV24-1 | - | TGTGCCACCAGTGATACGACAGAAAACTATGGCTACACCTTC | CATSDTTENYGYTF
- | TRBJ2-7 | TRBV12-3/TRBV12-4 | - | TGTGCCAGCAGTGCCAGGGGATACGAGCAGTACTTC | CASSARGYEQYF
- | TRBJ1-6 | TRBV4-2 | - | TGTGCCAGCAGCCAAGCCGCGACAGTTTATAATTCACCCCTCCACTTT | CASSQAATVYNSPLHF
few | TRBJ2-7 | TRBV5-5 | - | TGTGCCAGCAGCTGGAGTGCCTCTTACGAGCAGTACTTC | CASSWSASYEQYF
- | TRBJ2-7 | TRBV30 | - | TGTGCCTGGAGTGTACCCAGTTCCTACGAGCAGTACTTC | CAWSVPSSYEQYF
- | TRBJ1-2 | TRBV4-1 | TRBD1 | TGCGCCAGCAGGGGGGGACAGGGCGCCTATGGCTACACCTTC | CASRGGQGAYGYTF
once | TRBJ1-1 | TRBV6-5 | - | TGTGCCAGCAGCGTATCAGGGCGGAACACTGAAGCTTTCTTT | CASSVSGRNTEAFF
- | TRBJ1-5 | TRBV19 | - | TGTGCCAGTACGGCCGCTCGGGGGGCCGGGCAGCCCCAGCATTTT | CASTAARGAGQPQHF
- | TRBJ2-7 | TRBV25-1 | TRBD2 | TGTGCCAGCAGTGACCCTCAGCGGGAGACCAGCGAGCAGTACTTC | CASSDPQRETSEQYF
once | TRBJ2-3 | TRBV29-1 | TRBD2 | TGCAGCGCCCTAGGACTAGCGGGGGATACGCAGTATTTT | CSALGLAGDTQYF
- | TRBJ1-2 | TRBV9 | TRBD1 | TGTGCCAGCAGCCCAGGACAGGGGACCTATGGCTACACCTTC | CASSPGQGTYGYTF
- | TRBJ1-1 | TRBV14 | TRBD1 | TGTGCCAGCAGCCGAAGACAGGGGAATTTGTTGGACACTGAAGCTTTCTTT | CASSRRQGNLLDTEAFF